The source of this T cell receptor (beta chain) is a study of blood T cell repertoires in COVID-19. Overall study: Sites across the United States, Italy and Spain contributed samples from acute and convalescent COVID-19. From T cells, B-cell-depleted T cells, or PBMCs came the material, which was cDNA or gDNA.

In the original analysis: Reference gene primer amplification gave nucleated cell count estimates. The table came from immunoSEQ multiplex PCR; TCRdb's copy has only in-frame clones and leaves some out. V, J and clone size derive from that table, while D and trimming were established from the DNA sequence. The sample consists of hundreds of thousands of clones, about 73% of them appearing once. The sample consisted of peripheral blood. The clonotype comes from a woman aged 80 or over with acute or convalescent COVID-19.

CDR3 loop: CASSWGETNTEAFF. CDR3 coding DNA: TGCGCCAGCAGCTGGGGAGAGACGAACACTGAAGCTTTCTTT. V and J are TRBV5-1 and TRBJ1-1; D is unclear. The length of the CDR3 is 14 residues. Trimming left V 3 bases short and J 1 base short, with 10 bases between. Germline V CDR1 and CDR2: SGHRS, YFSETQ.